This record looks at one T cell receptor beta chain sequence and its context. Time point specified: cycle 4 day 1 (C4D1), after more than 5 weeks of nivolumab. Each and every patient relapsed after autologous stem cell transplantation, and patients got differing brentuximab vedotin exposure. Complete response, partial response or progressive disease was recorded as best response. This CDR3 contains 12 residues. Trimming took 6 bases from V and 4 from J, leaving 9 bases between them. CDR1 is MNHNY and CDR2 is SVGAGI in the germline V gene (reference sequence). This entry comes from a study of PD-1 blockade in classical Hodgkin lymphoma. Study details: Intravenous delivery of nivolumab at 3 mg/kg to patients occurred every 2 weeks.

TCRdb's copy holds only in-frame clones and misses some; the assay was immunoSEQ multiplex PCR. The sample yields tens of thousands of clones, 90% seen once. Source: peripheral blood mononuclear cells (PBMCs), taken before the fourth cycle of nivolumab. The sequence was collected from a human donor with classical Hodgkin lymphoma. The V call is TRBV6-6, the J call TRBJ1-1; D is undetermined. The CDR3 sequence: CASSSRGTEAFF. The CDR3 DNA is TGTGCCAGCAGCTCGCGAGGCACTGAAGCTTTCTTT.